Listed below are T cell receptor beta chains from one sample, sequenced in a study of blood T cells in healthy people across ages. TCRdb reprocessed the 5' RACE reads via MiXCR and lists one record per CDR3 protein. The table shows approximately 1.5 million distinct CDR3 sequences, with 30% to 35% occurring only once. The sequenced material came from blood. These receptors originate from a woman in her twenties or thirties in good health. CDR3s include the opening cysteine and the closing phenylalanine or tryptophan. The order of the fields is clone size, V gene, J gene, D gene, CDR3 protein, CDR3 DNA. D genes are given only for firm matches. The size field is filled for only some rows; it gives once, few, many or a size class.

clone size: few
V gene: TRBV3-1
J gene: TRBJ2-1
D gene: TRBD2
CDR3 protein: CASSHHASGHNEQFF
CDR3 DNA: TGTGCCAGCAGCCATCACGCTAGCGGCCACAATGAGCAGTTCTTC

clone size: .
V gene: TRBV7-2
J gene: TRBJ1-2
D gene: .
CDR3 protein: CASSLVLVAGTNYGYTF
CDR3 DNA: TGTGCCAGCAGCTTAGTTCTCGTGGCTGGCACAAACTATGGCTACACCTTC

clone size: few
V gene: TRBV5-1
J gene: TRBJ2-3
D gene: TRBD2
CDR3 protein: CASSTWRLADTDTQYF
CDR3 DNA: TGCGCCAGCAGCACCTGGAGGCTAGCGGACACAGATACGCAGTATTTT

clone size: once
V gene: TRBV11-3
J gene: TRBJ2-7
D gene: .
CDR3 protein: CASSLSAGPLEQYF
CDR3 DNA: TGTGCCAGCAGCTTATCAGCGGGCCCCCTGGAGCAGTACTTC

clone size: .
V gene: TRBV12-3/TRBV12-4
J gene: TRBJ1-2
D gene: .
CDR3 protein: CASSLKEAGYGYTF
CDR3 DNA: TGTGCCAGCAGTTTGAAGGAGGCGGGCTATGGCTACACCTTC

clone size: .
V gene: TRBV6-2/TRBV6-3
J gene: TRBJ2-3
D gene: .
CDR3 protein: CASSYPWRDTQYF
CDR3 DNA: TGTGCCAGCAGTTACCCCTGGCGAGATACGCAGTATTTT

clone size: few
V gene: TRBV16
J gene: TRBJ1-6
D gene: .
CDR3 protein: CASSQRTGITLHF
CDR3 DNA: TGTGCCAGCAGCCAAAGGACGGGGATAACCCTCCACTTT

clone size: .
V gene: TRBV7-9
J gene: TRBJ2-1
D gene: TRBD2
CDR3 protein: CAGSRPSGDQQFF
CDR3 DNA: TGTGCCGGCAGCCGACCTAGCGGGGACCAGCAGTTCTTC

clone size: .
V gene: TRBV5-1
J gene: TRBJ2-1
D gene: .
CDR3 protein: CASSFPQGNEQFF
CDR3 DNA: TGCGCCAGCAGCTTTCCCCAGGGAAATGAGCAGTTCTTC

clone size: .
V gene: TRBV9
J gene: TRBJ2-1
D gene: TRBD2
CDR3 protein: CASSVGRGLVAAGERFF
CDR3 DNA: TGTGCCAGCAGCGTAGGGAGGGGACTAGTTGCTGCGGGTGAGCGGTTCTTC

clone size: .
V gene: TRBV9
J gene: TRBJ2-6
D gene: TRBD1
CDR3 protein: CASSPRQGLAGANVLTF
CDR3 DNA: TGTGCCAGCAGCCCGAGACAGGGGCTGGCTGGGGCCAACGTCCTGACTTTC

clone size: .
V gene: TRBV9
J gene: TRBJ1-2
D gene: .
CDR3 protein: CASSVGAGAEGYTF
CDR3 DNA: TGTGCCAGCAGCGTAGGGGCAGGGGCGGAAGGCTACACCTTC

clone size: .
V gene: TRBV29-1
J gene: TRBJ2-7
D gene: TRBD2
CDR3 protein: CSVGIAGAFYEQYF
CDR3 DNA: TGCAGCGTTGGGATAGCGGGAGCTTTCTACGAGCAGTACTTC

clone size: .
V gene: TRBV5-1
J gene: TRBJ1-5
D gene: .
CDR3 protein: CASSLGGLINQPQHF
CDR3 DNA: TGCGCCAGCAGCTTGGGTGGGCTAATTAATCAGCCCCAGCATTTT

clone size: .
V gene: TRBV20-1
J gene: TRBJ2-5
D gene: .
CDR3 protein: CSARRLGEETQYF
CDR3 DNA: TGCAGTGCTAGGAGACTGGGGGAAGAGACCCAGTACTTC

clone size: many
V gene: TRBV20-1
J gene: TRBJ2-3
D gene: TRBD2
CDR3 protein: CSKKRGAITSTDTQYF
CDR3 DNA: TGCAGTAAGAAGCGGGGGGCCATTACTAGCACAGATACGCAGTATTTT